This TCR beta chain comes out of a study of cytomegalovirus exposure and HLA in healthy donors (TCRdb year 2017). Study-wide context: An earlier analysis of approximately 640 of the donors reported 250 to 350 Gb of sequence data and about 100 million unique TCR beta sequences from about 200 million T cells. An early release covering about 600 HLA-typed donors comprised around 300 gigabases of sequencing data and approximately 80 million unique TCR sequences. Among the roughly 390 genotyped donors, about 83% belonged to the genetic ancestry cluster associated with self-reported Caucasian donors. The study aimed to test whether cataloging public T cell receptors could reveal signatures of past pathogen exposure. The study used immunosequencing to profile the T cell repertoires of under 700 subjects and linked those repertoires to cytomegalovirus serostatus. In addition to the first cohort of 666 subjects, a separate validation cohort of 120 different subjects was used. The study combined high-throughput TCR immunosequencing, statistical association of individual TCRs with disease status, and machine learning to predict cytomegalovirus infection status. In a later analysis, previously published TCR beta repertoires from 670 or so donors were re-analyzed and high-resolution HLA genotyping was added so that TCR occurrence patterns could be studied. Rather than drawing on any new phenotypic data, the later analysis identified candidate immune exposures from TCR beta sequences and the way those sequences occurred across donors. In an earlier analysis of a few hundred of the donors, high-throughput TCR beta sequencing was used to judge whether each TCR beta V gene segment behaved as functional or pseudogenic. Alongside the repertoire data, information on donor age, sex, ethnicity and CMV serostatus was compiled. Genome-wide SNP genotypes for about three fifths of the roughly 670 donors were used in a later genetic analysis, which treated that subset as a discovery cohort. All discovery cohort repertoires had been generated on a single sequencing platform. HLA typing covered class I and class II loci at four-digit resolution. The number of donors typed differed by locus, with 629-630 for A, B, C, DRB1 and DQB1, more than 500 for DQA1, 606 for DPA1, and approximately 470 for DPB1. Because of strong linkage in the cohort, a handful of DR-DQ haplotypes were treated as single units for association and clustering. On average, 235,054 unique TCR beta nucleotide sequences were sequenced per donor among 300 to 500 genotyped donors of the cohort, with roughly 18% of those sequences being non-productive.

Concerning this clone itself: Its antigen remains unidentified. Base qualities are not recorded, but no much larger clone differs from it by a single base.

Library preparation employed the immunoSEQ multiplex PCR assay. A mixture of 60 forward primers for TCR Vbeta segments and 13 reverse primers for TCR Jbeta segments was used in the multiplex PCR. Amplification of the CDR3 region of rearranged TCR beta genes was performed with a multiplex PCR assay on genomic DNA. On the Illumina HiSeq System, the amplified TCR beta libraries were sequenced as 87-base-pair reads. Under the source paper's analysis protocol: In a later analysis, tens of millions of unique TCR beta chains were counted across the roughly 610 repertoires, and roughly 10 million of these chains were shared by at least two donors. Raw reads were error-corrected and collapsed into unique sequences by a nearest-neighbor algorithm in which closely related sequences were merged to remove PCR and sequencing errors. V, D and J gene segments were assigned by aligning CDR3 sequences to IMGT reference sequences. Each retained sequence needed at least a six-nucleotide match to both a V gene segment and a J gene segment. Rearrangements were classified as productive when the CDR3 lacked stop codons and remained in frame with V and J, and all other rearrangements were classified as non-productive. CDR3 was defined according to IMGT convention as the region running from the second conserved V-encoded cysteine to the conserved J-encoded phenylalanine. The earlier analysis of a few hundred of the donors excluded sequences that lacked an unambiguous match to a single V gene segment. An earlier analysis of 587 of the donors classified V segments as functional when productive rearrangements were above 56.7% and as segregating when the standard deviation between donors was above 5%. A statistical classification framework was developed to diagnose cytomegalovirus status using the catalog of TCR beta chain sequences. In a later analysis, V and J genes were assigned by comparing TCR nucleotide sequences against IMGT/GENE-DB human TR gene sequences. A later analysis assigned CDR3 sequences and most-parsimonious VDJ recombination scenarios with the TCRdist pipeline. In a later analysis, each TCR beta chain was defined by its CDR3 amino acid sequence together with its V-gene family, and reads lacking a unique V-gene family were excluded. In a later analysis, 500 to 700 highly shared, low-generation-probability nucleotide sequences were removed to address suspected cross-contamination and a sequencing artifact. In a later analysis, a clonal expansion index for each public chain was calculated from normalized within-repertoire ranks of inferred template counts. In a later analysis, generation probabilities were computed using a VDJ recombination model fitted to out-of-frame rearrangements, and the results were checked against IGoR. In a later analysis, TCR-TCR, TCR-HLA and TCR-CMV co-occurrence was scored with hypergeometric tests, and a repertoire-size bias correction was applied to TCR pairs. To estimate false discovery rates, a later analysis permuted the HLA or CMV assignments 20 times. In a later analysis, co-occurring TCRs were grouped with DBSCAN, and TCRdist sequence similarity was added when clustering was performed within HLA-allele-positive subsets. Repertoires with fewer than 30,000 or more than 120,000 public chains were left out of co-occurrence clustering, as were roughly five repertoires with anomalous nucleotide sharing. TCRdb holds this immuneACCESS table with in-frame rearrangements only. Some clones are missing; in checked studies, unresolved V genes explain under half, and the rest has no known cause. D and trimming were read from the DNA, whereas the V and J calls and clone size are those reported in that table. The sample table contains fewer than 140,000 clones; only one count was recorded for around 82% of them. The ten largest clones capture less than 2% of the sample.

The cohort was made up of around 720 healthy bone marrow donors. At the time of sampling, every cohort member was nominally healthy, though immune exposures that went unrecorded were likely present. The donor was CMV seronegative and belonged to the group of approximately 320 seronegative cohort members. Every donor gave a peripheral blood sample, and the peripheral blood mononuclear cells from that sample were used for TCR beta sequencing. The Qiagen DNeasy Blood Extraction Kit was used to extract genomic DNA from the blood cell samples. Spanning cysteine to phenylalanine, the CDR3 consists of 15 amino acids. Only the CDR3 part of the read is kept: 45 bases, read in frame from the first base. From a lookup of the germline V gene, CDR1 and CDR2 are SGHTA and FQGNSA. Trimming removed 5 bases from V and 3 bases from J, leaving 14 bases between the germline ends. The full study reports these points: Compared with equally common non-associated chains, HLA-associated TCR beta chains in a later analysis were more clonally expanded and had lower generation probabilities. According to a later analysis, parvovirus B19, influenza, CMV and Epstein-Barr virus appeared linked to several top co-occurrence clusters. The authors suggested that the approach could potentially be generalized to other disease states and immunological phenotypes. In a later analysis, the rate of TCR association differed among HLA loci, with DRB1 alleles having the most associated TCRs and HLA-C alleles having the fewest. At a false discovery rate of 0.05, a later analysis linked around 17,000 TCR beta sequences to specific HLA alleles. Correlated functional status among segregating V segments might be attributable to linkage disequilibrium, but an unknown experimental factor could not be ruled out. This cohort had only TCR beta chains sequenced, and the lack of alpha or paired-chain data limited which features could be detected. Most TCR sequences were observed very rarely across donors, whereas some public TCRs were present in many individuals. A later genetic analysis reported fewer N-insertions in productive TCRs among donors in an Asian-associated ancestry cluster than the roughly 700-donor mean. A further reported finding was that TCR beta sequences accurately predicted the HLA-A and HLA-B alleles for most subjects in the first cohort. In vitro tests confirmed that a few of the cytomegalovirus-associated TCR beta chains recognize cytomegalovirus antigens. Strong co-occurrence of HLA alleles, especially DR and DQ, made assigning TCR associations to individual alleles difficult. A cluster of highly shared sequence variants was judged likely to represent a technical artifact of the sequencing pipeline. A later analysis found that most CMV-associated TCR beta chains appeared HLA-restricted, with HLA associations seemingly driven largely by CMV exposure. Because the 87-base-pair reads could not distinguish some IMGT-functional V segments, including TRBV6-2 and TRBV6-3, those segments were excluded. CMV serostatus was the only immune exposure information available for the cohort. In an earlier analysis of some 550 of the donors, most TCR beta V segments were observed in productive rearrangements about 87% or about 30% of the time, broadly matching IMGT annotations. Because HLA typing was unavailable for some donors at each locus, only the typed subset was used in association tests. A later genetic analysis associated a missense DCLRE1C variant with V-gene and J-gene trimming of TCR beta chains, and an independent cohort replicated the association. The earlier analysis of 450 to 700 of the donors excluded roughly 17 rarely observed V segments, including chromosome 9 orphons, because counts were too low. Presence/absence analyses assumed roughly uniform sequencing depth across donors, an assumption that may not hold. The classifier was reported to diagnose cytomegalovirus status with high specificity and sensitivity in both the original and validation cohorts. A total of 150 to 200 TCR beta chains were listed by the study as associated with cytomegalovirus.

Sequencing was performed on PBMCs. The sequence was obtained from a man between 45 and 60 years old in good health and CMV-seronegative. The sequence is built from TRBV7-2 and TRBJ2-1; a weak D assignment points to TRBD1 (7 bases agree). The nucleotide sequence reads TGTGCCAGCAGCCCCCCAGGGGGAGGCTACAATGAGCAGTTCTTC. The translation is CASSPPGGGYNEQFF.